Listed here are 17 T cell receptor beta chains from one sample, sequenced in a study of multiple sclerosis patients with progressive multifocal leukoencephalopathy. The data were produced by immunoSEQ multiplex PCR, yet TCRdb's version contains in-frame clones alone and is incomplete. The table shows 25,000 to 35,000 clones, with 87% occurring only once. Time point meaning: time of PML onset. Material: PBMCs, obtained from a patient treated with natalizumab. The receptors originated from a woman aged 40 to 55 with progressive multifocal leukoencephalopathy.

The rearrangement links TRBV19 to TRBJ1-1; D is undetermined. This CDR3 has 13 residues. CDR1 is LNHDA, CDR2 SQIVND, per germline (reference sequence). V was cut by 6 bases and J by 0 bases, with 8 bases left in between. CDR3 coding DNA: TGTGCCAGTAGCAGTATTATGAACACTGAAGCTTTCTTT. Translated, it gives CASSSIMNTEAFF. Full variable domain (outside the CDR3, taken from reference TRBV19 and TRBJ1-1): DGGITQSPKYLFRKEGQNVTLSCEQNLNHDAMYWYRQDPGQGLRLIYYSQIVNDFQKGDIAEGYSVSREKKESFPLTVTSAQKNPTAFYLCASSSIMNTEAFFGQGTRLTVV.

This chain joins TRBV5-4 and TRBJ1-1; 7 bases align to TRBD1. The CDR3 spans 13 residues. V trimming: 4 bases; J trimming: 4 bases; junction bases outside the gene matches: 4. From germline, CDR1 is SGHNT and CDR2 YYREEE (reference sequence). CDR3 region: CASSLRTGTEAFF. CDR3 nucleotide sequence: TGTGCCAGCAGCCTCCGGACAGGCACTGAAGCTTTCTTT.

As DNA, the CDR3 is TGTGCCATCAGTGAGGCGGGCAATTCAGGGGAGCTGTTTTTT. This encodes CAISEAGNSGELFF. The chain combines TRBV10-3 with TRBJ2-2; TRBD2 is a possible D gene (5 bases). V dropped 2 bases and J dropped 8 bases, with 12 bases sitting between them. Per the germline V gene, CDR1 is ENHRY and CDR2 is SYGVKD. The CDR3 loop spans 14 amino acids.

This chain connects TRBV30 to TRBJ2-6; no clear D. Germline-derived CDR1 and CDR2 are GTSNPN and SVGIG (reference sequence). V lost 7 bases and J lost 2, with 3 bases in between. The CDR3 covers 11 residues. CDR3 coding DNA: TGTGCCTTGGCTGGGGCCAACGTCCTGACTTTC. Amino acids: CALAGANVLTF.

The J gene is TRBJ1-3, the V gene TRBV7-9; D is possibly TRBD1 (6 bases). The CDR3 totals 14 residues. The V gene's germline CDR1 is SEHNR and CDR2 FQNEAQ (reference sequence). The ends were cut back, 6 bases at V and 9 bases at J, with 18 bases in the middle. CDR3 region: CASSPGGPVTTIYF. Here the CDR3 DNA reads TGTGCCAGCAGTCCGGGGGGCCCCGTCACCACCATATATTTT.

The V call is TRBV6-5, the J call TRBJ2-7; D is uncertain. Germline-derived CDR1 and CDR2 are MNHEY and SVGAGI. Trimming pared 0 bases from V and 2 bases from J, leaving 14 bases between. The CDR3 is made up of 16 amino acids. CDR3 sequence (DNA): TGTGCCAGCAGTTACTCGATACAGCCTAGACCCTACGAGCAGTACTTC. As protein: CASSYSIQPRPYEQYF.

V is TRBV28 and J is TRBJ2-3; D is uncertain. The CDR3 length is 11 residues. The germline CDR1 and CDR2 sequences are MDHEN and SYDVKM. The ends were cut back, 3 bases at V and 11 bases at J, with 9 bases in the middle. The CDR3 reads CASSFVFGQYF. The CDR3 DNA reads TGTGCCAGCAGTTTCGTCTTCGGGCAGTATTTT. The whole variable domain, remainder taken from reference TRBV28 and TRBJ2-3, is DVKVTQSSRYLVKRTGEKVFLECVQDMDHENMFWYRQDPGLGLRLIYFSYDVKMKEKGDIPEGYSVSREKKERFSLILESASTNQTSMYLCASSFVFGQYFGPGTRLTVL.

The sample holds a few counts of this clone. The V call is TRBV6-6, the J call TRBJ2-1, with no clear D. Germline V gene sequence: CDR1 MNHNY, CDR2 SVGAGI (reference sequence). This CDR3 comprises 13 residues. V lost 10 bases, J lost 3 bases, and 13 bases lay in between. DNA for the CDR3: TGTGCCACCGGTGTTAGTGGCTACAATGAGCAGTTCTTC. Protein sequence: CATGVSGYNEQFF.

As concerns this clone: The same CDR3 arises from other DNA sequences in this sample as well. The chain links TRBV5-4 to TRBJ2-1; no clear D. This CDR3 spans 16 amino acids. CDR1 and CDR2 (germline): SGHNT, YYREEE (reference sequence). The germline V and J ends were trimmed by 1 base and 0 bases, with 11 bases remaining between them. The CDR3 nucleotides are TGTGCCAGCAGCTTGTCGCCGCGGATCTCCTACAATGAGCAGTTCTTC. Translating gives CASSLSPRISYNEQFF.

This chain connects TRBV5-1 to TRBJ2-7; the D gene could be TRBD1 or TRBD2 (5 bases each). Germline V gene data show CDR1 as SGHRS and CDR2 as YFSETQ. The CDR3 runs 15 residues. Trimming left V 4 bases short and J 2 bases short, with 16 bases between. The CDR3 is CASSKAGTETYEQYF. CDR3 bases: TGCGCCAGCAGCAAAGCCGGGACGGAAACCTACGAGCAGTACTTC. Looking up the rest from reference TRBV5-1 and TRBJ2-7 gives the full variable domain: KAGVTQTPRYLIKTRGQQVTLSCSPISGHRSVSWYQQTPGQGLQFLFEYFSETQRNKGNFPGRFSGRQFSNSRSEMNVSTLELGDSALYLCASSKAGTETYEQYFGPGTRLTVT.

The chain recombines TRBV28 with TRBJ2-6; a weak D match, TRBD1 (6 bases). The CDR3 spans 14 residues. Trimming removed 8 bases from V and 1 base from J, with 9 bases in between. CDR1 MDHEN and CDR2 SYDVKM come from the germline V gene. In DNA form, the CDR3 reads TGTGCCAGCGTTCAGGGGTCTGGGGCCAACGTCCTGACTTTC. Translation: CASVQGSGANVLTF. Full variable domain (remainder filled in from reference TRBV28 and TRBJ2-6): DVKVTQSSRYLVKRTGEKVFLECVQDMDHENMFWYRQDPGLGLRLIYFSYDVKMKEKGDIPEGYSVSREKKERFSLILESASTNQTSMYLCASVQGSGANVLTFGAGSRLTVL.

This sequence joins TRBV15 and TRBJ1-1; no clear D gene. CDR1 and CDR2 (germline): LNHNV, YYDKDF (reference sequence). V was clipped by 6 bases and J by 0 bases, with 5 bases between them. This CDR3 comprises 12 residues. CDR3 amino acids: CATSDMNTEAFF. CDR3 DNA: TGTGCCACCAGTGACATGAACACTGAAGCTTTCTTT.

The table lists this clone with a count of one. V gene TRBV4-3 combines with J gene TRBJ2-3; 9 nucleotides agree with TRBD2. The CDR3 totals 17 residues. Germline-derived CDR1 and CDR2 are LGHNA and YSLEER. The J segment lost 4 bases and the V segment lost 0 bases, leaving 8 bases of the junction unmatched. CDR3: CASSQETAGGVPDTQYF. The CDR3, as DNA: TGCGCCAGCAGCCAAGAAACAGCGGGAGGAGTCCCAGATACGCAGTATTTT.

The rearrangement links TRBV6-5 to TRBJ1-3; TRBD1 agrees at 9 bases. The CDR3 covers 15 residues. Germline CDR1 is MNHEY and CDR2 is SVGAGI. V shed 6 bases and J 0 bases; nucleotides not matched to a gene: 3. The CDR3 sequence is CASRGTGYSGNTIYF. DNA of the CDR3: TGTGCCAGCAGGGGGACAGGGTACTCTGGAAACACCATATATTTT.

V gene TRBV7-2 combines with J gene TRBJ1-5; D may be TRBD1 (5 bases). The CDR3 contains 14 residues. Germline V lookup: CDR1 SGHTA, CDR2 FQGNSA. Trimming pared 2 bases from V and 3 bases from J, leaving 8 bases between. In DNA form, the CDR3 reads TGTGCCAGCAGCTTACTAGGGGTCAATCAGCCCCAGCATTTT. Its protein is CASSLLGVNQPQHF. The full variable domain, its missing parts supplied by reference TRBV7-2 and TRBJ1-5, is GAGVSQSPSNKVTEKGKDVELRCDPISGHTALYWYRQSLGQGLEFLIYFQGNSAPDKSGLPSDRFSAERTGGSVSTLTIQRTQQEDSAVYLCASSLLGVNQPQHFGDGTRLSIL.

This clone was counted between two and nine times. The genes are TRBV7-9 and TRBJ1-1; D is uncertain. This CDR3 has 14 residues. Trimming shortened V by 4 bases and J by 1 base, and 10 bases separated the two germline ends. Germline loops: CDR1 SEHNR, CDR2 FQNEAQ (reference sequence). The CDR3 bases are TGTGCCAGCAGCTCTGGAAAGGAGAACACTGAAGCTTTCTTT. Translating it yields CASSSGKENTEAFF.

The rearrangement links TRBV6-5 to TRBJ2-7; a possible D gene is TRBD2 (6 bases). V lost 4 bases and J 2 bases, leaving 12 bases between the germline ends. This CDR3 comprises 14 residues. The germline V gene encodes CDR1 MNHEY and CDR2 SVGAGI. The CDR3: CASSFGDSAYEQYF. The CDR3 coding sequence is TGTGCCAGCAGTTTCGGGGACTCAGCCTACGAGCAGTACTTC.